The text below deals with one T cell receptor (beta chain). This sample is drawn from a study of blood T cell repertoires in COVID-19. Sequenced by immunoSEQ multiplex PCR; TCRdb stores in-frame clones only, minus some. The sample lists about 140,000 clones, about nine tenths occurring once. The CDR3 sequence is 16 residues long. The germline gives CDR1 KGHSH, CDR2 LQKENI. V lost 6 bases, J lost 0 bases, and 8 bases stayed unmatched. The sequencing sample was made of peripheral blood. This sequence joins TRBV18 and TRBJ1-3; 7 nucleotides match TRBD1. This TCR was recovered from a woman older than 75 with acute or convalescent COVID-19. The CDR3 is CASSHRDSDSGNTIYF. DNA of the CDR3: TGTGCCAGCTCTCACCGGGACAGCGACTCTGGAAACACCATATATTTT.